A single count supports the clone carrying this TCR beta chain. Its antigen is unidentified. Treatment indicated: oral pan-JAK inhibitor, 5-10 mg twice daily. The data were obtained in a study of CD8+ T cells in alopecia areata. Study-wide context: Treated individuals took tofacitinib by mouth, 5 to 10 mg twice daily. Among treated patients, severity was scored by affected scalp area percentage.

TCR sequencing used cDNA made by reverse transcription of extracted RNA. TCRdb's copy holds only in-frame clones and misses some; the assay was immunoSEQ multiplex PCR. The profile shows 150,000 to 200,000 clones, about three fifths of them singletons. The CDR3 covers 17 residues. V was cut by 4 bases and J by 1 base, with 20 bases left in between. Germline lookup yields CDR1 SGHRS and CDR2 YFSETQ. Study-level points and caveats: Patients showed less clear TCR sequence sharing than mice, possibly partly because of HLA diversity. In blood and scalp, many expanded lesional clones persisted during tofacitinib.

V gene TRBV5-1 combines with J gene TRBJ2-5; tentatively, D is TRBD2 (6 bases). The sequence was obtained from a human donor with alopecia areata. Here the sequenced sample was CD4+ T cells sorted from blood, taken at week 24, from a patient treated with tofacitinib. The CDR3 loop is CASSMGLSPRSQETQYF. The DNA of the CDR3 is TGCGCCAGCAGCATGGGACTTAGCCCTCGGTCCCAAGAGACCCAGTACTTC.